At least ten counts were recorded for the clone carrying this T cell receptor beta chain. Antigen: not known. Amplification targeted the TCR beta CDR3 regions, with RNA transcripts as the source material. In the first round, RT-PCR was carried out with HTBI primers, and a multiplex PCR formed the second round. Each CDR3 protein is one row after TCRdb ran MiXCR on the multiplex PCR reads. In the table there are about 220,000 distinct CDR3 sequences, 20% to 25% of which are singletons. Donors with ophthalmopathy: moderate-to-severe activity, CAS ≥3, NOSPECS ≥4, duration under 3 months. Exclusion applied to patients with other autoimmune diseases, uncontrolled infections, pregnancy or lactation. The sample is drawn from a study of Graves' ophthalmopathy and Graves' hyperthyroidism. The CDR3 is made up of 16 amino acids. The J segment lost 8 bases and the V segment lost 4 bases, leaving 10 bases of the junction unmatched. Germline-derived CDR1 and CDR2 are SGDLS and YYNGEE.

Notes on the study in general: Detected in blood as well were most expanded thyroid clonotypes with frequency above 0.001.

This chain joins TRBV9 and TRBJ1-6; 9 positions agree with TRBD1. The receptor comes from a woman aged 45-65 years with Graves' ophthalmopathy. Source material: peripheral blood. The CDR3, as DNA: TGTGCCAGCAGCCCCGAACCCGGGACAGGGTATTCACCCCTCCACTTT. Protein sequence: CASSPEPGTGYSPLHF.